These 29 T cell receptor beta chains were all obtained from the same sample, sequenced in a study of PD-1 blockade in classical Hodgkin lymphoma. Each and every patient relapsed after autologous stem cell transplantation, and patients got differing brentuximab vedotin exposure. Here immunoSEQ multiplex PCR was the method, and the copy in TCRdb shows in-frame clones only, minus some. The table records 40,000 or so clones, just under 80% of them present only once. Source: peripheral blood mononuclear cells (PBMCs), taken at baseline. Source of these receptors: a human donor with classical Hodgkin lymphoma.

This chain uses TRBV27 with TRBJ2-2; D uncertain. The V gene lost 7 bases and the J gene lost 1 base, with 13 bases spanning the gap. Germline loops: CDR1 MNHEY, CDR2 SMNVEV (reference sequence). The CDR3 loop spans 15 amino acids. This chain's CDR3 is CASIGRIGNTGELFF. DNA for the CDR3: TGTGCCAGCATCGGGCGAATAGGGAACACCGGGGAGCTGTTTTTT.

The chain uses TRBV18 and TRBJ1-1; D is ambiguous. Trimming took off 2 bases at V and 4 bases at J, with 5 bases between the two ends. The CDR3 has 12 amino acids. Per germline, CDR1 KGHSH and CDR2 LQKENI. CDR3 sequence (DNA): TGTGCCAGCTCACCAGGGGTCACTGAAGCTTTCTTT. Translated, it gives CASSPGVTEAFF.

This clone was counted a few times. The chain links TRBV5-5 to TRBJ1-2; D uncertain. Trimming removed 0 bases from V and 8 bases from J, with 5 bases in between. The CDR3 is 11 residues long. Germline assignment: CDR1 SGHKS and CDR2 YYEKEE (reference sequence). In nucleotides, the CDR3 is TGTGCCAGCAGCTTGGGTGGCGGCTACACCTTC. It translates to CASSLGGGYTF.

This clone showed up just a few times. The V call is TRBV5-4, the J call TRBJ2-5; tentatively, D is TRBD1 (5 bases). Germline lookup yields CDR1 SGHNT and CDR2 YYREEE (reference sequence). The CDR3 extends over 12 amino acids. V lost 2 bases to trimming and J lost 5 bases, with 7 bases between them. The CDR3 DNA sequence: TGTGCCAGCAGCTTTCAGGGCGAGACCCAGTACTTC. Translating gives CASSFQGETQYF.

This clone occurred once. V gene TRBV10-3 combines with J gene TRBJ2-7; possibly TRBD1 for D (5 bases). Germline CDR1 reads ENHRY; CDR2 reads SYGVKD. Trimming removed 0 bases at V and 0 bases at J, with 9 bases between. CDR3 length: 15 amino acids. CDR3 sequence reads: CAISESLTVSYEQYF. The CDR3 DNA is TGTGCCATCAGTGAGTCATTGACAGTCTCCTACGAGCAGTACTTC.

This chain uses TRBV6-5 with TRBJ2-7, with D hard to call. Germline V gene sequence: CDR1 MNHEY, CDR2 SVGAGI. The CDR3 sequence is 13 residues long. The V and J ends lost 10 bases and 4 bases respectively, with 17 bases between them. CDR3 coding DNA: TGTGCCACCAACCGGGCCGAAACATACGAGCAGTACTTC. Translated, it gives CATNRAETYEQYF.

The V call is TRBV5-1, the J call TRBJ1-1; weak D call: TRBD1 (6 bases). Germline V gene lookup returns CDR1 SGHRS and CDR2 YFSETQ. The V end lost 8 bases, the J end lost 1 base, and 9 bases lay between the germline ends. This CDR3 has 12 residues. This CDR3 is CASGQKNTEAFF. The CDR3 coding sequence is TGCGCCAGTGGACAGAAGAACACTGAAGCTTTCTTT.

The chain combines TRBV6-5 with TRBJ2-2; TRBD1 matches 11 bases. CDR3 length equals 15 residues. Germline loops: CDR1 MNHEY, CDR2 SVGAGI. After removal of 5 bases from V and 5 bases from J, the junction contained 4 bases not matched to a gene. The CDR3 loop is CASSGQGARTGELFF. The CDR3 DNA sequence: TGTGCCAGCAGTGGACAGGGGGCTCGGACCGGGGAGCTGTTTTTT.

This clone was seen a single time. This chain links TRBV5-4 with TRBJ2-7; D could derive from TRBD1 or TRBD2 (5 bases each). V lost 4 bases, J lost 2 bases, and 13 bases lay in between. From germline, CDR1 is SGHNT and CDR2 YYREEE (reference sequence). The CDR3 length is 14 residues. Here the CDR3 reads CASSPRDGTYEQYF. The DNA of the CDR3 is TGTGCCAGCAGCCCGAGGGACGGTACCTACGAGCAGTACTTC.

The J gene is TRBJ2-6, the V gene TRBV4-1; the match to TRBD1 covers 8 bases. This CDR3 is 17 amino acids long. J gave up 2 bases and V 0 bases, and 3 bases lay outside the gene matches. Looked up from germline, CDR1 is MGHRA and CDR2 is YSYEKL. CDR3 bases: TGCGCCAGCAGCCAAGATCAGGACAGGGCTGGGGCCAACGTCCTGACTTTC. This gives the protein CASSQDQDRAGANVLTF.

The chain couples TRBV18 to TRBJ2-7; TRBD2 aligns across 7 bases. J gave up 2 bases and V 3 bases, and 7 bases lay outside the gene matches. There are 15 residues in the CDR3. Germline V gene data show CDR1 as KGHSH and CDR2 as LQKENI. The CDR3 sequence is CASSPGGAGTYEQYF. CDR3 nucleotides: TGTGCCAGCTCACCGGGGGGAGCGGGGACCTACGAGCAGTACTTC. The full variable domain, in which reference TRBV18 and TRBJ2-7 provide the parts outside the CDR3, is NAGVMQNPRHLVRRRGQEARLRCSPMKGHSHVYWYRQLPEEGLKFMVYLQKENIIDESGMPKERFSAEFPKEGPSILRIQQVVRGDSAAYFCASSPGGAGTYEQYFGPGTRLTVT.

This rearrangement joins TRBV6-1 to TRBJ1-1; TRBD1 is a possible D gene (5 bases). Germline V gene sequence: CDR1 MNHNS, CDR2 SASEGT. V lost 1 base and J lost 5, with 20 bases in between. The CDR3 spans 17 residues. DNA of the CDR3: TGTGCCAGCAGTGAAGTGACGGGGCCGGTGGGTCAGACTGAAGCTTTCTTT. It translates to CASSEVTGPVGQTEAFF.

This chain uses TRBV7-2 with TRBJ2-1; possible D gene TRBD2, 6 bases. V lost 3 bases and J 10 bases, leaving 19 bases between the germline ends. Germline loops: CDR1 SGHTA, CDR2 FQGNSA. This CDR3 is 15 amino acids long. The CDR3 loop reads CASSFTAWGEGEQFF. CDR3 coding DNA: TGTGCCAGCAGCTTCACCGCGTGGGGGGAAGGGGAGCAGTTCTTC.

The chain has TRBV6-1 and TRBJ2-7, with 9 bases fitting TRBD1. The CDR3 runs 14 residues. J was trimmed by 2 bases and V by 7 bases; bases with no gene match: 6. From germline, CDR1 is MNHNS and CDR2 SASEGT. CDR3 bases: TGTGCCAGCAATCTACAGGGGGCAGCCTACGAGCAGTACTTC. Translating it yields CASNLQGAAYEQYF.

The rearrangement joins TRBV9 to TRBJ2-1, with TRBD2 matching 7 bases. The CDR3 covers 15 residues. The V and J ends lost 4 bases and 3 bases, in that order; junction bases with no gene match: 7. Germline assignment: CDR1 SGDLS and CDR2 YYNGEE. This CDR3 is CASSPRLALYNEQFF. Here the CDR3 DNA reads TGTGCCAGCAGCCCGAGACTAGCCCTCTACAATGAGCAGTTCTTC.

J is TRBJ1-2 and V is TRBV9; D possibly corresponds to TRBD1 (5 bases). The germline V gene has CDR1 SGDLS and CDR2 YYNGEE. Between the trimmed V and J ends, which lost 0 bases and 8 bases, there was a span of 11 bases. The CDR3 contains 13 residues. CDR3 in amino acids: CASSVEQDRGYTF. The CDR3 coding sequence is TGTGCCAGCAGCGTAGAACAGGATAGAGGCTACACCTTC.

V is TRBV9 and J is TRBJ2-5, with 7 bases that match TRBD1. The CDR3 spans 14 residues. The germline V gene has CDR1 SGDLS and CDR2 YYNGEE. V was pared by 0 bases and J by 6 bases, with 5 bases of the junction left unmatched. The CDR3 spells CASSVEDRVKTQYF. The DNA of the CDR3 is TGTGCCAGCAGCGTAGAAGACAGGGTAAAGACCCAGTACTTC. Together with reference TRBV9 and TRBJ2-5, the CDR3 gives the full variable domain: DSGVTQTPKHLITATGQRVTLRCSPRSGDLSVYWYQQSLDQGLQFLIQYYNGEERAKGNILERFSAQQFPDLHSELNLSSLELGDSALYFCASSVEDRVKTQYFGPGTRLLVL.

The V gene is TRBV4-1, the J gene TRBJ2-4; 9 bases match TRBD1. In germline, CDR1 is MGHRA, CDR2 YSYEKL. CDR3 length equals 16 residues. V gave up 4 bases and J gave up 2 bases; unmatched junction bases: 6. The chain's CDR3 is CASSPGQGKTKNIQYF. CDR3 coding DNA: TGCGCCAGCAGCCCAGGACAGGGGAAGACCAAAAACATTCAGTACTTC.

The chain joins TRBV18 to TRBJ2-7; no reliable D call. Germline V CDR1 and CDR2: KGHSH, LQKENI. The CDR3 consists of 15 residues. V was trimmed by 3 bases and J by 2 bases, leaving 14 bases between them. CDR3 loop: CASSPTRSATYEQYF. CDR3 in DNA: TGTGCCAGCTCACCGACCCGCTCAGCAACCTACGAGCAGTACTTC.

The chain combines TRBV6-5 with TRBJ2-7; the D is unclear. Germline CDR1 and CDR2: MNHEY and SVGAGI. Trimming removed 6 bases at V and 2 bases at J, with 5 bases between. The CDR3 covers 11 residues. The CDR3 loop reads CASSYTYEQYF. Here the CDR3 DNA reads TGTGCCAGCAGCTACACCTACGAGCAGTACTTC.

The V call is TRBV23-1, the J call TRBJ1-4; D gene uncertain. TRBV23-1 is an ORF, with its function uncertain. This CDR3 is built from 15 residues. Trimming left V 8 bases short and J 0 bases short, with 13 bases between. This CDR3 reads CASPTEETTNEKLFF. For the CDR3, the DNA is TGCGCCAGCCCCACCGAGGAGACAACTAATGAAAAACTGTTTTTT.

The rearrangement links TRBV12-5 to TRBJ2-5; the D is unclear. Germline assignment: CDR1 LGHNT and CDR2 FRNRAP. This CDR3 is 16 amino acids long. The CDR3 sequence: CAGRSYRVQKQETQYF. CDR3 sequence (DNA): TGTGCAGGTAGGAGCTACCGGGTCCAGAAACAAGAGACCCAGTACTTC. Using reference TRBV12-5 and TRBJ2-5 for the parts outside the CDR3, the full variable domain is DARVTQTPRHKVTEMGQEVTMRCQPILGHNTVFWYRQTMMQGLELLAYFRNRAPLDDSGMPKDRFSAEMPDATLATLKIQPSEPRDSAVYFCAGRSYRVQKQETQYFGPGTRLLVL.

This rearrangement joins TRBV4-3 to TRBJ2-3; D gene ambiguous. This CDR3 spans 16 amino acids. Germline lookup yields CDR1 LGHNA and CDR2 YSLEER. Trimming left V 0 bases short and J 2 bases short, with 12 bases between. The CDR3 DNA reads as TGCGCCAGCAGCCAAGATAGTCGGCGGTCCACAGATACGCAGTATTTT. Its translation is CASSQDSRRSTDTQYF.

Only one count was recorded for this clone. The chain joins TRBV4-2 to TRBJ1-1; a possible D gene is TRBD1 (5 bases). CDR3 size: 14 residues. Trimming stripped 7 bases from V and 5 bases from J, with 17 bases between. Germline V gene data show CDR1 as LGHNA and CDR2 as YNFKEQ. The CDR3 nucleotides read TGTGCCAGCACATATTCCGGGGGAGATACTGAAGCTTTCTTT. Protein: CASTYSGGDTEAFF.

In the case of this clone: This same CDR3 is encoded by further DNA sequences in the sample. The rearrangement joins TRBV9 to TRBJ2-7; 7 bases are a match to TRBD2. After removal of 0 bases from V and 5 bases from J, the junction contained 2 bases not matched to a gene. This CDR3 contains 13 residues. CDR1 SGDLS and CDR2 YYNGEE come from the germline V gene. The CDR3 sequence: CASSVAGGDEQYF. The CDR3 DNA reads as TGTGCCAGCAGCGTAGCTGGGGGGGACGAGCAGTACTTC.

V gene TRBV7-2 combines with J gene TRBJ2-5; 9 bases agree with TRBD2. The germline V gene has CDR1 SGHTA and CDR2 FQGNSA. The CDR3 sequence is 18 residues long. Germline trimming cut 5 bases from V and 5 bases from J; bases unmatched to any gene: 18. This CDR3 reads CASSHGRLAGLGEETQYF. DNA of the CDR3: TGTGCCAGCAGCCACGGGCGGCTAGCGGGGCTAGGGGAGGAGACCCAGTACTTC.

The chain employs TRBV11-3 and TRBJ2-5, with D perhaps matching TRBD1 (5 bases). Trimming took off 2 bases at V and 4 bases at J, with 14 bases between the two ends. Germline CDR1 is SGHNT and CDR2 is YENEEA. This CDR3 contains 15 residues. The CDR3 nucleotides are TGTGCCAGCAGCTTAATGGGCAGGGTAGGAGAGACCCAGTACTTC. Translation gives CASSLMGRVGETQYF.

The sample holds a few counts of this clone. This chain links TRBV6-1 with TRBJ2-3; weak D call: TRBD2 (6 bases). V was cut by 2 bases and J by 0 bases, with 12 bases left in between. CDR1 and CDR2 (germline): MNHNS, SASEGT. The CDR3 extends over 16 amino acids. The DNA of the CDR3 is TGTGCCAGCAGTGAACGCGGGACGGTTAGCACAGATACGCAGTATTTT. Amino acid sequence: CASSERGTVSTDTQYF.

The chain combines TRBV9 with TRBJ2-3, with D possibly being TRBD1 (6 bases). This CDR3 comprises 14 residues. Germline V gives CDR1 SGDLS, CDR2 YYNGEE. Trimming shortened V by 3 bases and J by 2 bases, and 10 bases separated the two germline ends. This CDR3 is CASSEQGNTDTQYF. The CDR3 DNA reads as TGTGCCAGCAGCGAACAGGGAAACACAGATACGCAGTATTTT.